This TCR beta chain was captured in a study of PD-1 blockade in classical Hodgkin lymphoma (dated by TCRdb to 2020 to 2022). Background on the whole study: Nivolumab dosing was 3 mg/kg intravenously every 2 weeks, continuing until either disease progression or unacceptable toxicity. The study used CyTOF and TCR beta sequencing to define a peripheral blood immune signature of response to PD-1 blockade in classical Hodgkin lymphoma.

Here is what the overall study found, with its caveats: Baseline TCR diversity was reported as lower in newly diagnosed patients than in healthy donors, and lower still in relapsed/refractory patients. By C4D1, a significant rise was seen in CD4+ TCR diversity but not in CD8+ TCR diversity (p=0.0027 vs p=0.16), and the rise was most apparent among complete responders (p=0.02). Patients starting nivolumab less than 1 year after ASCT had lower diversity and were excluded from later analyses to avoid confounding by immune reconstitution. The study was limited to a single clinical trial cohort, and causes of repertoire differences, possibly disease activity or prior therapy, remained undefined. Trial patients with a complete response had baseline diversity similar to that of newly diagnosed patients, while partial responders and progressors had significantly lower diversity.

This specimen's time point label, interpreted: cycle 1 day 1 (C1D1), immediately before nivolumab initiation. Every trial patient had relapsed after autologous stem cell transplantation, and cohorts A, B and C differed in prior brentuximab vedotin exposure. Magnetic negative selection with a Miltenyi CD8+ T cell isolation kit was used to purify CD8+ T cells from thawed PBMCs. A total of 50 to 70 patients with relapsed/refractory classical Hodgkin lymphoma made up the trial cohort, and each patient's best overall response was complete response, partial response or progressive disease. Trial patients were treated with single-agent nivolumab in the multi-cohort phase II CheckMate 205 trial. An independent review committee assessed best overall response by applying the 2007 International Working Group response criteria. Trial PBMCs were collected immediately before nivolumab initiation (C1D1) and during therapy at cycle 2 day 1 and cycle 4 day 1. Peripheral blood was collected in 8 mL Vacutainer Cell Preparation Tubes, from which PBMCs were isolated by centrifugation and then cryopreserved. Purified CD4+ and CD8+ fractions were prepared only for cases in which an additional PBMC sample was available. On LS columns in a quadroMACS separator, the magnetically labelled cells were depleted, and the flow-through was collected as the purified fraction.

A note on this clone: Its antigen is currently not known. No much larger clone exists at a distance of one base, and base qualities are not known.

Relative to germline, V is 1 base shorter and J is 4 bases shorter, with 14 bases between their ends. Per the germline V gene, SGHAT is the CDR1 and FQNNGV is the CDR2. Taken from cysteine to phenylalanine, the CDR3 has 16 residues. Just the 48-base CDR3 DNA is kept, in frame starting at base 1. Genomic DNA was extracted with the Qiagen DNeasy kit from unsorted PBMCs and from negatively selected CD4+ and CD8+ fractions. TCR beta CDR3 regions were subjected to amplification by immunoSEQ multiplex PCR with primers that anneal to V and J segments. A synthetic immune receptor repertoire was used to minimize amplification bias, and remaining bias was computationally removed after sequencing. In the source study's methods: Custom Python scripts were used to quantify repertoire diversity as the Shannon entropy index. The unsorted, CD4+ and CD8+ repertoires were each analyzed separately, with the exception of combined analyses, where CD4+ and CD8+ sequences were merged in silico. A clone was considered expanded if an increase in frequency of at least 2-fold after treatment relative to C1D1 was found, and a pseudocount of 0.5 was applied to clones undetected at baseline. Clones with 0 or 1 copy at C1D1 were classified as singleton clones, and clones with 2 or more copies were classified as non-singleton clones. Clones expanded in unsorted samples were labelled as CD4+, CD8+ or unknown by matching protein sequences in sorted samples from the same patient. Wilcoxon tests on paired samples were used to test changes in diversity from C1D1 to C4D1. This immuneACCESS table, as held by TCRdb, lists in-frame sequences with V and J called but not all clones. Of the missing ones, under half trace to an unresolved V gene in checked studies; the others have no known cause. D and trimming come from the DNA, and the V and J calls and clone size come from that table. Counted in this sample were 25,000 to 30,000 clones; 80% to 90% of them appeared once. About 7% of the sample is in the top ten clones.

The chain links TRBV11-2 with TRBJ1-3, with no D gene named confidently. This clonotype originated in a human donor with classical Hodgkin lymphoma. The material sequenced was CD8+ T cells from blood, taken at baseline. The CDR3 region: CASSLVTELWGNTIYF. The DNA is as follows: TGTGCCAGCAGCTTAGTTACAGAGTTATGGGGAAACACCATATATTTT.